This T cell receptor beta chain is drawn from a study of control samples from healthy donors and cancer patients. Assay used: immunoSEQ multiplex PCR; TCRdb lists only in-frame clones, some missing. In the table there are 130,000 or so clones, about 90% of which are singletons. This sequence was found in a man aged 18 to 35 in good health. Sequencing was done on a sample of blood.

The CDR3 DNA reads as TGTGCCAGCAGCGCCCATAACGCCCGAGATACGCAGTATTTT. Protein product: CASSAHNARDTQYF. The chain couples TRBV9 to TRBJ2-3, with no clear D. V lost 3 bases and J 5 bases, leaving 13 bases between the germline ends. This CDR3 spans 14 amino acids. Germline CDR1 is SGDLS and CDR2 is YYNGEE.